This T cell receptor (beta chain) was sequenced in a study of beta chain features in type 1 diabetes. General study points: TCRB CDR3 length was moderately but significantly reduced in all four CD4+ subsets of Type 1 diabetes patients. Researchers reported that naive, central memory and Treg TCRB repertoires appeared more similar in patients than in healthy donors.

Trimming cost V 4 bases and J 5 bases; bases outside gene matches: 4. From germline, CDR1 is SNHLY and CDR2 FYNNEI. This CDR3 region has 15 residues. For this clone: Its antigen is not identified.

As every portion of the isolated RNA was reverse transcribed, the sequencing read expressed TCRB transcripts. Sequenced by immunoSEQ multiplex PCR; TCRdb stores in-frame clones only, minus some. The data hold approximately 150,000 clones, with approximately 10% observed a single time. Purity of each sorted population was above 95%. The TCR sequence derives from a woman aged 40 to 50 in good health. The V call is TRBV2, the J call TRBJ1-5; 11 nucleotides match TRBD1. Material for sequencing was central memory CD4+ T cells from blood. CDR3 nucleotide sequence: TGTGCCAGCAGTGCCCGGACAGGGGGCCATCAGCCCCAGCATTTT. Translating gives CASSARTGGHQPQHF.